One sample yielded the 29 T cell receptor beta chains listed below, sequenced in a study of early T cells in non-severe SARS-CoV-2 infection. TCRdb reanalysed the 5' RACE reads using MiXCR and keeps one entry per CDR3 protein. The table includes some 50,000 distinct CDR3 sequences, about 9.7% detected once. Specimen: whole blood. The receptors derive from an adult who was a healthcare worker with PCR-confirmed SARS-CoV-2 infection or an uninfected control (not recorded which).

In this sample, this clonotype turned up many times. The V call is TRBV20-1, the J call TRBJ1-4, with D unclear. This CDR3 contains 14 residues. Germline V CDR1 and CDR2: DFQATT, SNEGSKA (reference sequence). Trimming removed 6 bases at V and 5 bases at J, with 16 bases between. The CDR3 sequence is CSALDSGYNEKLFF. The CDR3 coding sequence is TGCAGTGCACTCGATTCAGGCTACAATGAAAAACTGTTTTTT.

Concerning this clonotype itself: A much larger clone lies one base from this, so it may be a read error. This chain joins TRBV20-1 and TRBJ1-3; D is uncertain. The CDR3 is 15 residues long. Germline V gene sequence: CDR1 DFQATT, CDR2 SNEGSKA (reference sequence). CDR3 region: CSASLATFSGNTIFF. The CDR3 DNA sequence: TGCAGTGCTAGTTTAGCTACTTTCTCTGGAAACACCATATTTTTT.

In this sample, this clonotype turned up a few times. The J gene is TRBJ2-1, the V gene TRBV20-1; TRBD1 is a possible D gene (5 bases). With 5 bases removed from V and 7 bases from J, the gap between germline ends came to 15 bases. Germline V gene lookup returns CDR1 DFQATT and CDR2 SNEGSKA (reference sequence). The CDR3 is 13 amino acids. This CDR3 is CSAYTRTKNEQFF. CDR3 sequence (DNA): TGCAGTGCTTACACGCGGACAAAAAATGAGCAGTTCTTC.

This clonotype was detected ten times or more. V usage is TRBV6-1 and J usage is TRBJ2-3; D is possibly TRBD1 or TRBD2 (5 bases each). Germline lookup yields CDR1 MNHNS and CDR2 SASEGT. V was cut by 10 bases and J by 8 bases, with 37 bases left in between. CDR3 length: 19 residues. As DNA, the CDR3 is TGTGCCACCCCTATTCCTGGATCGGGGCACAGTCGTTTAATCGGTACGCAGTATTTT. Its protein product is CATPIPGSGHSRLIGTQYF.

This clonotype was seen repeatedly, ten times or more. The V gene is TRBV7-2, the J gene TRBJ1-6, with D hard to call. V was cut by 1 base and J by 8 bases, with 12 bases left in between. The CDR3 consists of 15 residues. Germline loops: CDR1 SGHTA, CDR2 FQGNSA. For the CDR3, the DNA is TGTGCCAGCAGCTTAGGGACTGCCGGAGATTCACCCCTCCACTTT. It encodes CASSLGTAGDSPLHF. Full variable domain (remainder filled in from reference TRBV7-2 and TRBJ1-6): GAGVSQSPSNKVTEKGKDVELRCDPISGHTALYWYRQSLGQGLEFLIYFQGNSAPDKSGLPSDRFSAERTGGSVSTLTIQRTQQEDSAVYLCASSLGTAGDSPLHFGNGTRLTVT.

This clonotype was seen at least ten times. The chain recombines TRBV7-2 with TRBJ2-3, with 7 bases matching TRBD2. Germline V gene data show CDR1 as SGHTA and CDR2 as FQGNSA. Trimming at V came to 4 bases and at J to 0 bases, leaving 4 bases not matched to a gene. This CDR3 has 15 residues. DNA of the CDR3: TGTGCCAGCAGCTCGACGACTAGCAGCACAGATACGCAGTATTTT. This translates into CASSSTTSSTDTQYF.

The table lists this clonotype with a few counts. The chain combines TRBV10-3 with TRBJ2-2; 10 bases match TRBD2. The J segment lost 4 bases and the V segment lost 8 bases, leaving 7 bases of the junction unmatched. CDR3 length: 15 residues. In germline, CDR1 is ENHRY, CDR2 SYGVKD. The CDR3 DNA is TGTGCCATCGGTGGACTAGCGGAAAGCACCGGGGAGCTGTTTTTT. Protein: CAIGGLAESTGELFF.

This clonotype has at least ten counts. The rearrangement joins TRBV7-9 to TRBJ2-1; 9 nucleotides align to TRBD2. Germline lookup yields CDR1 SEHNR and CDR2 FQNEAQ (reference sequence). The CDR3 totals 17 residues. V trimming: 7 bases; J trimming: 0 bases; junction bases outside the gene matches: 10. DNA of the CDR3: TGTGCCAGCACCAATAGCGGGAGAAGGGCCTCCTACAATGAGCAGTTCTTC. Amino acid sequence: CASTNSGRRASYNEQFF. The full variable domain, completed using reference TRBV7-9 and TRBJ2-1, is DTGVSQNPRHKITKRGQNVTFRCDPISEHNRLYWYRQTLGQGPEFLTYFQNEAQLEKSRLLSDRFSAERPKGSFSTLEIQRTEQGDSAMYLCASTNSGRRASYNEQFFGPGTRLTVL.

This clonotype was observed at least ten times. The chain recombines TRBV10-3 with TRBJ2-1; the match to TRBD2 covers 9 bases. Trimming at V came to 11 bases and at J to 9 bases, leaving 17 bases not matched to a gene. Germline assignment: CDR1 ENHRY and CDR2 SYGVKD. The CDR3 loop spans 15 amino acids. The CDR3, as DNA: TGTGCCTCGCTGAGACTAGCGGATGCCGGCGGTGAGCAGTTCTTC. Encoded protein: CASLRLADAGGEQFF.

This clonotype was counted many times. The rearrangement links TRBV5-1 to TRBJ2-1; TRBD1 matches 8 bases. This CDR3 contains 16 residues. CDR1 and CDR2 (germline): SGHRS, YFSETQ. V trimming: 0 bases; J trimming: 1 base; junction bases outside the gene matches: 3. CDR3 amino acids: CASSLAQGASYNEQFF. The CDR3 DNA follows: TGCGCCAGCAGCTTGGCCCAGGGGGCGTCCTACAATGAGCAGTTCTTC. Together with reference TRBV5-1 and TRBJ2-1, the CDR3 gives the full variable domain: KAGVTQTPRYLIKTRGQQVTLSCSPISGHRSVSWYQQTPGQGLQFLFEYFSETQRNKGNFPGRFSGRQFSNSRSEMNVSTLELGDSALYLCASSLAQGASYNEQFFGPGTRLTVL.

The table lists this clonotype with a few counts. This chain links TRBV6-4 with TRBJ2-1, with 14 bases lining up with TRBD2. The germline V gene has CDR1 MRHNA and CDR2 SNTAGT. V trimming: 6 bases; J trimming: 9 bases; junction bases outside the gene matches: 7. This CDR3 region has 15 residues. The CDR3 loop reads CASSETSGGALEQFF. The CDR3, as DNA: TGTGCCAGCAGCGAGACTAGCGGGGGGGCCCTTGAGCAGTTCTTC.

This clonotype was counted ten times or more. V and J are TRBV29-1 and TRBJ2-3; no firm D call. This CDR3 has 14 amino acids. Per the germline V gene, CDR1 is SQVTM and CDR2 is ANQGSEA. Trimming removed 1 base at V and 5 bases at J, with 13 bases between. The CDR3 reads CSVEGKGMIDTQYF. The CDR3 region has the DNA TGCAGCGTTGAAGGAAAAGGGATGATAGATACGCAGTATTTT.

The genes are TRBV28 and TRBJ2-7, with 10 positions matching TRBD1. CDR1 MDHEN and CDR2 SYDVKM come from the germline V gene. The V segment lost 7 bases and the J segment 5 bases; nucleotides outside the gene matches: 2. This CDR3 has 12 residues. CDR3 protein: CASIGQGDEQYF. Written as DNA, the CDR3 is TGTGCCAGCATCGGACAGGGGGACGAGCAGTACTTC. The full variable domain, rest sourced from reference TRBV28 and TRBJ2-7, is DVKVTQSSRYLVKRTGEKVFLECVQDMDHENMFWYRQDPGLGLRLIYFSYDVKMKEKGDIPEGYSVSREKKERFSLILESASTNQTSMYLCASIGQGDEQYFGPGTRLTVT.

At least ten counts were recorded for this clonotype. This chain joins TRBV5-1 and TRBJ2-2, with 15 nucleotides matching TRBD2. This CDR3 is built from 17 residues. Germline CDR1 is SGHRS and CDR2 is YFSETQ. Trimming removed 4 bases from V and 5 bases from J; junction bases left unmatched: 6. The CDR3 sequence: CASSPGTSGGRTGELFF. DNA of the CDR3: TGCGCCAGCAGCCCCGGGACTAGCGGGGGGCGGACCGGGGAGCTGTTTTTT. The full variable domain, completed using reference TRBV5-1 and TRBJ2-2, is KAGVTQTPRYLIKTRGQQVTLSCSPISGHRSVSWYQQTPGQGLQFLFEYFSETQRNKGNFPGRFSGRQFSNSRSEMNVSTLELGDSALYLCASSPGTSGGRTGELFFGEGSRLTVL.

Worth noting for this clonotype: A much bigger clone sits one base away, suggesting this may be a read error. Likely a read error: the CDR3 ends without its conserved phenylalanine or tryptophan. This chain connects TRBV29-1 to TRBJ2-1; 10 bases map to TRBD2. The ends lost 1 base at V and 4 bases at J; junction bases unmatched: 4. There are 15 residues in the CDR3. Germline V gives CDR1 SQVTM, CDR2 ANQGSEA. The CDR3 region has the DNA TGCAGCGTTGAAGTCCTAGCGGGGGTATACAATGAGCAGTTCATC. Its protein is CSVEVLAGVYNEQFI.

This rearrangement joins TRBV10-3 to TRBJ1-5; unclear D gene. The germline V gene encodes CDR1 ENHRY and CDR2 SYGVKD. V lost 3 bases to trimming and J lost 4 bases, with 7 bases between them. The CDR3 is 13 residues long. The CDR3 DNA reads as TGTGCCATCAGTGAAGTCCGAAATCAGCCCCAGCATTTT. Amino acid sequence: CAISEVRNQPQHF.

This clonotype came up many times. The V call is TRBV29-1, the J call TRBJ2-1; 8 positions match TRBD1. This CDR3 is 13 amino acids long. The V segment lost 8 bases and the J segment 3 bases; nucleotides outside the gene matches: 6. From germline, CDR1 is SQVTM and CDR2 ANQGSEA. CDR3 sequence (DNA): TGCAGCTCAGGACAGGGCTACTACAATGAGCAGTTCTTC. This sequence encodes CSSGQGYYNEQFF.

This clonotype was counted ten times or more. This chain joins TRBV6-1 and TRBJ2-7; perhaps TRBD2 as D (6 bases). Between the trimmed V and J ends, which lost 6 bases and 5 bases, there was a span of 20 bases. This CDR3 is built from 15 residues. Germline lookup yields CDR1 MNHNS and CDR2 SASEGT. The CDR3 region is CASRDSWRDADEQYF. DNA for the CDR3: TGTGCCAGCAGAGATTCCTGGAGGGATGCGGACGAGCAGTACTTC.

The rearrangement links TRBV11-1 to TRBJ2-3; D is possibly TRBD1 (5 bases). The length of the CDR3 is 15 residues. The germline gives CDR1 SGHAT, CDR2 FQDESV (reference sequence). V was trimmed by 4 bases and J by 1 base, leaving 12 bases between them. The DNA for the CDR3 is TGTGCCAGCAGCTCCTTTTTAGGGGGCACAGATACGCAGTATTTT. Its translation: CASSSFLGGTDTQYF.

This clonotype was counted a few times. This rearrangement joins TRBV7-9 to TRBJ2-1, with TRBD2 as a possible D gene (6 bases). The V end was cut by 2 bases, the J end by 10 bases, with 12 bases between. This CDR3 is 13 amino acids long. Germline V CDR1 and CDR2: SEHNR, FQNEAQ (reference sequence). The CDR3 loop is CASSLLPSEEQFF. The CDR3 DNA reads TGTGCCAGCAGCTTACTCCCTAGCGAGGAGCAGTTCTTC.

J is TRBJ2-7 and V is TRBV11-2, with D possibly being TRBD2 (6 bases). The CDR3 spans 17 residues. Trimming pared 6 bases from V and 0 bases from J, leaving 21 bases between. The germline V gene encodes CDR1 SGHAT and CDR2 FQNNGV. For the CDR3, the DNA is TGTGCCAGCAGACCCCTTCCCCCTAGCGAGAGCTCCTACGAGCAGTACTTC. As protein: CASRPLPPSESSYEQYF.

This clonotype was seen repeatedly, ten times or more. This chain joins TRBV6-5 and TRBJ1-2, with D tentatively TRBD1 (5 bases). V was shortened by 6 bases and J by 7 bases, with 21 bases between the two germline ends. The CDR3 sequence is 15 residues long. Germline CDR1 is MNHEY and CDR2 is SVGAGI. CDR3 residues: CASRTLRVGASGYTF. The CDR3 region has the DNA TGTGCCAGCAGGACACTGAGAGTAGGGGCTTCTGGCTACACCTTC.

This clonotype has at least ten counts. CDR3 sequence (DNA): TGTGCCAGCAGAGTGGAAGGGCTGTCCGGGGAGCTGTTTTTT. Protein: CASRVEGLSGELFF. This rearrangement joins TRBV9 to TRBJ2-2; no clear D gene. With 5 bases removed from V and 6 bases from J, the gap between germline ends came to 14 bases. Per germline, CDR1 SGDLS and CDR2 YYNGEE. The CDR3 sequence is 14 residues long.

The CDR3 coding sequence is TGCAGTGCTCAGCCTGGCGAAAACATTCAGTACTTC. Its protein is CSAQPGENIQYF. The gene calls are TRBV20-1 and TRBJ2-4, with D unclear. This CDR3 is 12 amino acids long. Germline V gives CDR1 DFQATT, CDR2 SNEGSKA (reference sequence). V was pared by 5 bases and J by 5 bases, with 10 bases between.

CDR3 residues: CASSWTGAYEQYF. For the CDR3, the DNA is TGTGCCAGCAGTTGGACAGGGGCCTACGAGCAGTACTTC. This chain uses TRBV27 with TRBJ2-7, with TRBD1 identical over 9 bases. The CDR3 is made up of 13 amino acids. Trimming removed 4 bases from V and 2 bases from J; junction bases left unmatched: 0. The germline V gene has CDR1 MNHEY and CDR2 SMNVEV (reference sequence).

This sequence joins TRBV3-1 and TRBJ2-3; 8 nucleotides match TRBD2. Trimming removed 4 bases from V and 3 bases from J; junction bases left unmatched: 6. The germline gives CDR1 LGHDT, CDR2 YNNKEL (reference sequence). The CDR3 sequence is 15 residues long. The CDR3 DNA reads as TGTGCCAGCAGCCCGTTCACTAGCGGAACAGATACGCAGTATTTT. This gives the protein CASSPFTSGTDTQYF.

This clonotype was counted ten times or more. This chain joins TRBV20-1 and TRBJ2-2; the D gene is possibly TRBD2 (5 bases). The CDR3 consists of 16 residues. Trimming took 1 base from V and 2 from J, leaving 14 bases between them. Germline V gene lookup returns CDR1 DFQATT and CDR2 SNEGSKA (reference sequence). The CDR3 coding sequence is TGCAGTGCTAGAGTGCCCGGAGGCGAAAACACCGGGGAGCTGTTTTTT. Translated: CSARVPGGENTGELFF.

Only a few counts were recorded for this clonotype. V usage is TRBV2 and J usage is TRBJ2-2; D may be TRBD1 (5 bases). In germline, CDR1 is SNHLY, CDR2 FYNNEI. Between the trimmed V and J ends, which lost 3 bases and 2 bases, there was a span of 13 bases. CDR3 size: 16 residues. CDR3 DNA: TGTGCCAGCAGTGATGGGGTCAGGGATAACACCGGGGAGCTGTTTTTT. Translation: CASSDGVRDNTGELFF.

This clonotype was counted many times. The V gene is TRBV11-2, the J gene TRBJ2-5, with 12 positions matching TRBD1. Trimming at V came to 5 bases and at J to 5 bases, leaving 9 bases not matched to a gene. The V gene's germline CDR1 is SGHAT and CDR2 FQNNGV. This CDR3 contains 16 residues. CDR3 nucleotides: TGTGCCAGCAGCCCGCTTAGGGACAGGGGGCTTGAGACCCAGTACTTC. Translation: CASSPLRDRGLETQYF.